This T cell receptor (beta chain) was retrieved from a study of T cell repertoires in cytomegalovirus infection. Overall study: Public TCR beta signatures were indicative of both CMV infection and a matching HLA type.

With respect to this clonotype: What it recognizes is unknown.

Each CDR3 protein is one row after TCRdb ran MiXCR on the reads. The sample includes fewer than 1,000,000 distinct CDR3 sequences, around 31% of them seen just once. The CDR3 sequence is 13 residues long. V gave up 8 bases and J gave up 6 bases, with 13 bases separating them. Germline assignment: CDR1 LNHDA and CDR2 SQIVND (reference sequence). The starting material was cultured CD8+ T cells from PBMCs, obtained from culture after CMV antigen stimulation. V and J are TRBV19 and TRBJ2-2, with D unresolved. This TCR was sampled from a human donor in good health (CMV status not recorded). Some clones in this sample may be carry-over from other donors' samples. This CDR3 reads CASCIIGSGELFF. The CDR3 DNA reads as TGTGCCAGTTGCATTATCGGGTCCGGGGAGCTGTTTTTT.